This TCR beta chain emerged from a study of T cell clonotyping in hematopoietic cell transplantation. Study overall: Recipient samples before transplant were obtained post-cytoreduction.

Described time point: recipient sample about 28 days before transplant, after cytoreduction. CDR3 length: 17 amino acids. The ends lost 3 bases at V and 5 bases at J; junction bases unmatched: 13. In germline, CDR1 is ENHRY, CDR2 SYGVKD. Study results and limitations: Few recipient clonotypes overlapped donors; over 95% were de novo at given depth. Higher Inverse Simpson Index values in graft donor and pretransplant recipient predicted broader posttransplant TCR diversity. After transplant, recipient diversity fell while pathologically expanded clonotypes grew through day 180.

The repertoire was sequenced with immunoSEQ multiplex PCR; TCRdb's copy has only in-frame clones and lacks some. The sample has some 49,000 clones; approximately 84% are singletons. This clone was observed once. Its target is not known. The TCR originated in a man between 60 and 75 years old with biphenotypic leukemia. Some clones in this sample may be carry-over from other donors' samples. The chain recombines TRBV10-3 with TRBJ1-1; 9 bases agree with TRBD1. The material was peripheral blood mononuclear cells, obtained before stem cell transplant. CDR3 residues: CAISDGPPGQGGTEAFF. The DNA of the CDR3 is TGTGCCATCAGTGACGGTCCCCCGGGACAGGGTGGGACTGAAGCTTTCTTT.